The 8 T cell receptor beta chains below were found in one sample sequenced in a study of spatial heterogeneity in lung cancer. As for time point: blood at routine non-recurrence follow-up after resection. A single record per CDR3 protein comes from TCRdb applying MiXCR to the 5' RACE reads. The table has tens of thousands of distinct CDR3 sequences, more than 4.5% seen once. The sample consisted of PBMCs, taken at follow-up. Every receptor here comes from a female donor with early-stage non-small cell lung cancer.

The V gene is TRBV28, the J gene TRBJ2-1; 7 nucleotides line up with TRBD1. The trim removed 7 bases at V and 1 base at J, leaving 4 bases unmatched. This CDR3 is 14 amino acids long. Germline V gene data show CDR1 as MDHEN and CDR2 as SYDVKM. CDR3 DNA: TGTGCCAGCAAACAGGGGAATTCCTACAATGAGCAGTTCTTC. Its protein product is CASKQGNSYNEQFF.

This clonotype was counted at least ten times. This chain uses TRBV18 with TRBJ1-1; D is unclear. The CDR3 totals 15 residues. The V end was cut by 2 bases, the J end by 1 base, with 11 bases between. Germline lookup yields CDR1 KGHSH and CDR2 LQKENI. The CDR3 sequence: CASSPRADSNTEAFF. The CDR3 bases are TGTGCCAGCTCACCAAGGGCAGATTCGAACACTGAAGCTTTCTTT. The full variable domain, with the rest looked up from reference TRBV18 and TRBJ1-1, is NAGVMQNPRHLVRRRGQEARLRCSPMKGHSHVYWYRQLPEEGLKFMVYLQKENIIDESGMPKERFSAEFPKEGPSILRIQQVVRGDSAAYFCASSPRADSNTEAFFGQGTRLTVV.

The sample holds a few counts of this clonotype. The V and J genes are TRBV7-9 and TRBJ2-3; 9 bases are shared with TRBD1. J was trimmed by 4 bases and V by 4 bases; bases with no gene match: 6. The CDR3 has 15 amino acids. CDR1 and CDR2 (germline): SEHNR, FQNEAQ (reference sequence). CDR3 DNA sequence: TGTGCCAGCAGCTGGGAGGGACAGGGTGCAGATACGCAGTATTTT. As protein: CASSWEGQGADTQYF.

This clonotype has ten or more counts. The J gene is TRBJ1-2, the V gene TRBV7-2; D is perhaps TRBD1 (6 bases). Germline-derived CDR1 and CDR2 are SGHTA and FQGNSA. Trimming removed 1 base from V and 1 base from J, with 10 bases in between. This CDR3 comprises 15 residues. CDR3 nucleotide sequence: TGTGCCAGCAGCTTAGGGGCACAGGGTAACTATGGCTACACCTTC. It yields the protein CASSLGAQGNYGYTF. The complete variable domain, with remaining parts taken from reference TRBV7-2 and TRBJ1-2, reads GAGVSQSPSNKVTEKGKDVELRCDPISGHTALYWYRQSLGQGLEFLIYFQGNSAPDKSGLPSDRFSAERTGGSVSTLTIQRTQQEDSAVYLCASSLGAQGNYGYTFGSGTRLTVV.

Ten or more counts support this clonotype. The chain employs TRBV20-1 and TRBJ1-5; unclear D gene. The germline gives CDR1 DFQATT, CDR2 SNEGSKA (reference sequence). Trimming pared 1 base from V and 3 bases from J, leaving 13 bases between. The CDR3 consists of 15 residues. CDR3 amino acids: CSARAPGRLNQPQHF. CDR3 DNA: TGCAGTGCTAGAGCCCCCGGGCGGCTCAATCAGCCCCAGCATTTT.

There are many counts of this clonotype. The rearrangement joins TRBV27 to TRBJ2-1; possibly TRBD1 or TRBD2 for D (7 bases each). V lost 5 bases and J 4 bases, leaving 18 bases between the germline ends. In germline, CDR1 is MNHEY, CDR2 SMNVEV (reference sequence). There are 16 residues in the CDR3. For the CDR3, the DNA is TGTGCCAGCAGTCTCACCCCAGGGGGGGGATACAATGAGCAGTTCTTC. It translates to CASSLTPGGGYNEQFF.

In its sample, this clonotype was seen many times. Here the CDR3 reads CASRRALRLVSNEQFF. The CDR3 coding sequence is TGTGCAAGTCGCCGGGCCTTACGCCTAGTATCCAATGAGCAGTTCTTC. The chain uses TRBV12-2 and TRBJ2-1; the D call of TRBD2 is as the table states it, not checked on the DNA. TRBV12-2 is reported as a pseudogene. CDR3 length equals 16 residues.

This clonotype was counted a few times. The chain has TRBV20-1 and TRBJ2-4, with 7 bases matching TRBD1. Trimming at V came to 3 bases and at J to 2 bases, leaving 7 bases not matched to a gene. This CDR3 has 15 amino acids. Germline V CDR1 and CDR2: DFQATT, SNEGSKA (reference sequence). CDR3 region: CSARPKTGTKNIQYF. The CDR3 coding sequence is TGCAGTGCTAGGCCCAAGACAGGGACCAAAAACATTCAGTACTTC.